This passage covers 5 T cell receptor beta chains from one sample sequenced in a study of T cell responses to AZD1222 COVID-19 vaccine. Only in-frame clones appear in the TCRdb table, and some are missing; sequencing was by immunoSEQ multiplex PCR. The repertoire holds 20,000 to 25,000 clones, with approximately 86% as singletons. The sequenced sample was peripheral blood, obtained on day 0 of AZD1222 vaccination. The receptors were gathered from an adult in good health.

This sequence joins TRBV28 and TRBJ2-7; tentative D call: TRBD1 (6 bases). Deletions cut 6 bases from V and 4 bases from J, with 19 bases between. The CDR3 has 15 amino acids. Germline lookup yields CDR1 MDHEN and CDR2 SYDVKM. The CDR3 coding sequence is TGTGCCAGCAGCACCCTATCGGGACACAAATACGAGCAGTACTTC. Translated, it gives CASSTLSGHKYEQYF.

This clone occurred once. J is TRBJ1-6 and V is TRBV19; D unclear. Trimming stripped 2 bases from V and 0 bases from J, with 17 bases between. The CDR3 sequence is 19 residues long. The germline V gene has CDR1 LNHDA and CDR2 SQIVND (reference sequence). The CDR3 nucleotides read TGTGCCAGTAGTATAATGATAGGACTCCTGAGCTCCTATAATTCACCCCTCCACTTT. Its translation: CASSIMIGLLSSYNSPLHF.

The chain is built from TRBV11-2 and TRBJ2-5, with D tentatively TRBD1 or TRBD2 (6 bases each). CDR3 length: 14 amino acids. Trimming removed 2 bases at V and 5 bases at J, with 12 bases between. The V gene's germline CDR1 is SGHAT and CDR2 FQNNGV. CDR3 sequence reads: CASSLFRGQETQYF. The CDR3 nucleotides read TGTGCCAGCAGCTTATTTCGGGGGCAGGAGACCCAGTACTTC.

This chain uses TRBV28 with TRBJ2-7, with 10 bases matching TRBD2. This CDR3 is 15 amino acids long. V lost 2 bases and J lost 5; bases outside the gene matches: 6. Germline loops: CDR1 MDHEN, CDR2 SYDVKM. CDR3 sequence (DNA): TGTGCCAGCAGTTTAGCGGGGACTAGCGTCCACGAGCAGTACTTC. Protein sequence: CASSLAGTSVHEQYF.

The chain combines TRBV29-1 with TRBJ2-1; 7 nucleotides line up with TRBD1. This CDR3 spans 13 amino acids. CDR1 and CDR2 (germline): SQVTM, ANQGSEA. Here the CDR3 reads CSLDRDSGDEQFF. In DNA form, the CDR3 reads TGCAGTTTAGACCGGGACAGTGGCGATGAGCAGTTCTTC.